The clone carrying this TCR beta chain has ten or more counts. What it recognizes is unknown. Amplification of TCR beta CDR3 regions used RNA as the template. In the first-round RT-PCR of the TCR CDR3, the HTBI primer set was used. TCRdb processed the multiplex PCR reads anew with MiXCR; each CDR3 protein has one entry. The profile shows around 340,000 distinct CDR3 sequences, roughly 15% of them singletons. The germline gives CDR1 SGHRS, CDR2 YFSETQ. This CDR3 has 15 residues. Losses at the gene ends were 5 bases for V and 4 bases for J; bases not matched to a gene: 7. The sample comes from a study of T cells in Graves' hyperthyroidism and ophthalmopathy. General study results and limits: Ophthalmopathy could be told apart from stable hyperthyroidism with a 13 V-J model. Blood also contained most expanded thyroid clonotypes above 0.001.

The chain uses TRBV5-1 and TRBJ2-1, with TRBD1 identical over 9 bases. The sequenced sample was blood. The source is a man between 25 and 39 years old with Graves' hyperthyroidism. This CDR3 reads CASSVSGQGYNEQFF. CDR3 sequence (DNA): TGCGCCAGCAGTGTATCGGGACAGGGATACAATGAGCAGTTCTTC.